This passage covers 27 T cell receptor beta chains from one sample sequenced in a study of shared clonotypes between healthy human individuals. Using immunoSEQ multiplex PCR, the repertoire was profiled, and TCRdb retains in-frame clones only, with some absent. The data hold hundreds of thousands of clones, with 60% to 85% observed a single time. Sequencing was performed on PBMCs. These receptor sequences come from a woman in her thirties or forties in good health. Some clones in this sample may be carry-over from other donors' samples.

The rearrangement links TRBV7-2 to TRBJ2-7; either TRBD1 or TRBD2 may supply D (6 bases each). Germline loops: CDR1 SGHTA, CDR2 FQGNSA. Deletions cut 5 bases from V and 7 bases from J, with 21 bases between. CDR3 size: 15 residues. The CDR3 DNA is TGTGCCAGCAGCATTGCGGCCCGCAGGGGAGGAGAGCAGTACTTC. Translated, it gives CASSIAARRGGEQYF.

The V call is TRBV6-1, the J call TRBJ1-1, with D perhaps TRBD1 (6 bases). Germline values: CDR1 MNHNS, CDR2 SASEGT. CDR3 length: 14 residues. Trimming took 10 bases from V and 1 from J, leaving 16 bases between them. This CDR3 is CATLIQGRNTEAFF. Written as DNA, the CDR3 is TGTGCCACCCTTATACAGGGTCGGAACACTGAAGCTTTCTTT.

This clone was observed once. The CDR3 region is CATSRGGRVIRDEQYF. CDR3 nucleotide sequence: TGTGCCACCAGCAGAGGTGGCAGGGTGATTCGTGACGAGCAGTACTTC. The rearrangement uses TRBV15 and TRBJ2-7; TRBD1 might be the D (5 bases). The CDR3 spans 16 residues. V lost 1 base to trimming and J lost 5 bases, with 18 bases between them. Germline V gene sequence: CDR1 LNHNV, CDR2 YYDKDF (reference sequence). The whole variable domain, filled in from reference TRBV15 and TRBJ2-7, reads DAMVIQNPRYQVTQFGKPVTLSCSQTLNHNVMYWYQQKSSQAPKLLFHYYDKDFNNEADTPDNFQSRRPNTSFCFLDIRSPGLGDTAMYLCATSRGGRVIRDEQYFGPGTRLTVT.

The chain joins TRBV10-3 to TRBJ1-3; the D is unclear. The V gene lost 4 bases and the J gene lost 0 bases, with 10 bases spanning the gap. Germline CDR1 and CDR2: ENHRY and SYGVKD. The CDR3 totals 15 residues. The CDR3 loop is CAISAQQLSGNTIYF. The CDR3 DNA reads TGTGCCATCAGTGCGCAACAGCTCTCTGGAAACACCATATATTTT.

CDR3 loop: CAISEGLGQGEKLFF. CDR3 coding DNA: TGTGCCATCAGTGAAGGATTGGGACAGGGAGAAAAACTGTTTTTT. The rearrangement uses TRBV10-3 and TRBJ1-4, with 9 bases aligning to TRBD1. The CDR3 is 15 amino acids. Trimming at V came to 3 bases and at J to 8 bases, leaving 7 bases not matched to a gene. The germline V gene has CDR1 ENHRY and CDR2 SYGVKD.

The chain recombines TRBV7-9 with TRBJ2-1; 9 bases align to TRBD2. The CDR3 has 16 amino acids. The V segment lost 5 bases and the J segment 6 bases; nucleotides outside the gene matches: 11. The germline V gene has CDR1 SEHNR and CDR2 FQNEAQ (reference sequence). The CDR3, as DNA: TGTGCCAGCAGCCTCCCCTGGGCGGGAGGGCCCAATGAGCAGTTCTTC. This codes for CASSLPWAGGPNEQFF.

The CDR3 nucleotides read TGTGCCAGCAGCCAAGCTTTAGATACGCAGTATTTT. Translation gives CASSQALDTQYF. The chain links TRBV4-2 to TRBJ2-3; D gene unclear. The V end was cut by 1 base, the J end by 5 bases, with 4 bases between. CDR1 and CDR2 from the germline V gene are LGHNA and YNFKEQ. The CDR3 has 12 residues.

The chain is built from TRBV9 and TRBJ2-1; D unclear. The germline CDR1 and CDR2 sequences are SGDLS and YYNGEE. The CDR3 contains 14 residues. Trimming cost V 0 bases and J 7 bases, with 11 bases left between them. The CDR3, as DNA: TGTGCCAGCAGCGTAGTGGGCGAGGTTAATGAGCAGTTCTTC. Its translation: CASSVVGEVNEQFF.

The chain uses TRBV7-2 and TRBJ1-5, with D unresolved. Looked up from germline, CDR1 is SGHTA and CDR2 is FQGNSA. The CDR3 contains 13 residues. The V end lost 5 bases, the J end lost 4 bases, and 9 bases lay between the germline ends. CDR3 DNA: TGTGCCAGCAGCACCCGCAAGAATCAGCCCCAGCATTTT. This sequence encodes CASSTRKNQPQHF.

The CDR3 loop reads CASSPGLAGVGETQYF. Here the CDR3 DNA reads TGTGCCAGCTCACCGGGACTAGCGGGAGTCGGGGAGACCCAGTACTTC. This chain joins TRBV18 and TRBJ2-5; 14 nucleotides agree with TRBD2. The germline gives CDR1 KGHSH, CDR2 LQKENI. With V trimmed by 3 bases and J by 5 bases, 5 bases remained unmatched. The CDR3 is 16 amino acids. Full variable domain (rest looked up from reference TRBV18 and TRBJ2-5): NAGVMQNPRHLVRRRGQEARLRCSPMKGHSHVYWYRQLPEEGLKFMVYLQKENIIDESGMPKERFSAEFPKEGPSILRIQQVVRGDSAAYFCASSPGLAGVGETQYFGPGTRLLVL.

As for this clone: This is likely a read error, given that the CDR3 carries no conserved phenylalanine or tryptophan at its end. The chain uses TRBV6-4 and TRBJ1-6, with D unclear. Trimming took 0 bases from V and 7 from J, leaving 7 bases between them. Looked up from germline, CDR1 is MRHNA and CDR2 is SNTAGT. The length of the CDR3 is 14 residues. CDR3 residues: CASSDSSPNSPLHL. As DNA, the CDR3 is TGTGCCAGCAGTGACTCGAGTCCCAATTCACCCCTCCACCTT.

The chain recombines TRBV19 with TRBJ2-4; no firm D call. Trimming left V 3 bases short and J 9 bases short, with 6 bases between. The CDR3 sequence is 11 residues long. The germline gives CDR1 LNHDA, CDR2 SQIVND (reference sequence). This CDR3 is CASSMAGIQYF. In nucleotides, the CDR3 is TGTGCCAGTAGTATGGCTGGCATTCAGTACTTC.

The chain carries TRBV2 and TRBJ2-7, with TRBD1 matching over 7 bases. The CDR3 contains 14 residues. After removal of 6 bases from V and 5 bases from J, the junction contained 10 bases not matched to a gene. CDR1 is SNHLY and CDR2 is FYNNEI in the germline V gene. The CDR3 nucleotides read TGTGCCAGCAGCCTAGACAGGGTCGGGAACGAGCAGTACTTC. Amino acid sequence: CASSLDRVGNEQYF.

This clone occurred a few times. V is TRBV7-2 and J is TRBJ1-2, with 7 nucleotides matching TRBD1. The V and J ends lost 7 bases and 8 bases, in that order; junction bases with no gene match: 13. CDR3 size: 14 residues. CDR1 SGHTA and CDR2 FQGNSA come from the germline V gene. CDR3 protein: CASNAGGDILGYTF. The CDR3 DNA reads TGTGCCAGCAATGCAGGGGGAGATATATTGGGCTACACCTTC.

The rearrangement joins TRBV2 to TRBJ1-4; tentatively, D is TRBD1 (5 bases). Germline V lookup: CDR1 SNHLY, CDR2 FYNNEI. The V gene lost 4 bases and the J gene lost 0 bases, with 6 bases spanning the gap. CDR3 length: 14 amino acids. DNA of the CDR3: TGTGCCAGCAGTGCAGGGTCAACTAATGAAAAACTGTTTTTT. It specifies CASSAGSTNEKLFF.

The rearrangement links TRBV4-3 to TRBJ1-5, with D possibly TRBD1 on 5 matching bases. Germline lookup yields CDR1 LGHNA and CDR2 YSLEER. V was pared by 4 bases and J by 3 bases, with 13 bases between. There are 15 residues in the CDR3. The CDR3 DNA sequence: TGCGCCAGCAGCCGAAGCGGGGACGACAATCAGCCCCAGCATTTT. Protein product: CASSRSGDDNQPQHF.

This clone was recorded a few times. This rearrangement joins TRBV19 to TRBJ2-3; TRBD2 matches at 9 bases. J lost 2 bases, V lost 2 bases, and 5 bases had no gene match. The CDR3 extends over 16 amino acids. Germline CDR1 and CDR2: LNHDA and SQIVND (reference sequence). The CDR3 sequence is CASSILASGNTDTQYF. The CDR3 nucleotides read TGTGCCAGTAGTATACTGGCTAGCGGGAACACAGATACGCAGTATTTT.

V and J are TRBV7-8 and TRBJ2-7, with D tentatively TRBD1 or TRBD2 (5 bases each). Germline-derived CDR1 and CDR2 are SGHVS and FQNEAQ. Trimming shortened V by 5 bases and J by 3 bases, and 8 bases separated the two germline ends. This CDR3 contains 12 residues. CDR3 DNA sequence: TGTGCCAGCAGCCAGAGGGGCTACGAGCAGTACTTC. It is translated as CASSQRGYEQYF.

There are many counts of this clone. The chain links TRBV7-2 to TRBJ2-1; D is ambiguous. The germline V and J ends were trimmed by 1 base and 8 bases, with 18 bases remaining between them. The V gene's germline CDR1 is SGHTA and CDR2 FQGNSA. The CDR3 spans 16 residues. DNA for the CDR3: TGTGCCAGCAGCTTAGGGAGAAATATCGTCGTGGATGAGCAGTTCTTC. The encoded protein is CASSLGRNIVVDEQFF.

This clone was counted at least ten times. V gene TRBV28 combines with J gene TRBJ2-3, with D possibly matching TRBD1 (5 bases). Trimming pared 5 bases from V and 3 bases from J, leaving 12 bases between. The CDR3 is made up of 14 amino acids. The germline V gene encodes CDR1 MDHEN and CDR2 SYDVKM. CDR3 nucleotide sequence: TGTGCCAGCAGTCTAGAGACAGCGACAGATACGCAGTATTTT. Protein: CASSLETATDTQYF.

The J gene is TRBJ1-5, the V gene TRBV2; possible D gene TRBD1, 5 bases. Germline-derived CDR1 and CDR2 are SNHLY and FYNNEI. The length of the CDR3 is 16 residues. Deletions cut 3 bases from V and 1 base from J, with 13 bases between. CDR3: CASSDDGGRSNQPQHF. For the CDR3, the DNA is TGTGCCAGCAGTGATGATGGGGGTAGGAGCAATCAGCCCCAGCATTTT. The complete variable domain, with remaining parts taken from reference TRBV2 and TRBJ1-5, reads EPEVTQTPSHQVTQMGQEVILRCVPISNHLYFYWYRQILGQKVEFLVSFYNNEISEKSEIFDDQFSVERPDGSNFTLKIRSTKLEDSAMYFCASSDDGGRSNQPQHFGDGTRLSIL.

The table lists this clone with many counts. This sequence joins TRBV28 and TRBJ2-1; the match to TRBD1 covers 7 bases. Losses at the gene ends were 5 bases for V and 3 bases for J; bases not matched to a gene: 10. The CDR3 contains 16 residues. The germline gives CDR1 MDHEN, CDR2 SYDVKM. Here the CDR3 reads CASSALGTAIYNEQFF. DNA for the CDR3: TGTGCCAGCAGTGCTCTAGGGACAGCCATCTACAATGAGCAGTTCTTC.

As to this clone: At one end the junction does not follow the germline gene, possibly because of a read error. V gene TRBV7-7 combines with J gene TRBJ2-5, with 10 bases lining up with TRBD1. Per germline, CDR1 SSHAT and CDR2 FNYEAQ (reference sequence). The CDR3 is 13 residues long. The CDR3 DNA reads TGTGCTAGCAGCCAAGGACAGGGGGGTTGGCAGTACTTC. Translated, it gives CASSQGQGGWQYF.

This sequence joins TRBV29-1 and TRBJ2-3, with 14 bases aligning to TRBD2. V dropped 3 bases and J dropped 1; count of bases not matched to a gene: 0. The CDR3 totals 15 residues. CDR1 and CDR2 from the germline V gene are SQVTM and ANQGSEA. CDR3 bases: TGCAGCGTTGAGACTAGCGGGGGGGGCACAGATACGCAGTATTTT. Encoded protein: CSVETSGGGTDTQYF.

There are a few counts of this clone. The chain is built from TRBV5-4 and TRBJ1-2; D ambiguous. The CDR3 spans 14 residues. Between the trimmed V and J ends, which lost 0 bases and 8 bases, there was a span of 14 bases. Germline V lookup: CDR1 SGHNT, CDR2 YYREEE (reference sequence). CDR3 protein: CASSLAALLGGYTF. For the CDR3, the DNA is TGTGCCAGCAGCTTGGCTGCCCTCTTAGGGGGCTACACCTTC.

The chain recombines TRBV6-1 with TRBJ1-4; TRBD1 agrees at 9 bases. Germline V gives CDR1 MNHNS, CDR2 SASEGT. The CDR3 consists of 14 residues. The J segment lost 5 bases and the V segment lost 5 bases, leaving 3 bases of the junction unmatched. The CDR3 spells CASSRDRANEKLFF. The CDR3 nucleotides are TGTGCCAGCAGTCGGGACAGGGCGAATGAAAAACTGTTTTTT.

The chain has TRBV10-3 and TRBJ1-3, with unresolved D. Per germline, CDR1 ENHRY and CDR2 SYGVKD. Trimming removed 0 bases at V and 4 bases at J, with 13 bases between. The CDR3 is 16 amino acids. Here the CDR3 DNA reads TGTGCCATCAGTGAGTCTACATCCCAATGGGGAAACACCATATATTTT. Translation: CAISESTSQWGNTIYF.